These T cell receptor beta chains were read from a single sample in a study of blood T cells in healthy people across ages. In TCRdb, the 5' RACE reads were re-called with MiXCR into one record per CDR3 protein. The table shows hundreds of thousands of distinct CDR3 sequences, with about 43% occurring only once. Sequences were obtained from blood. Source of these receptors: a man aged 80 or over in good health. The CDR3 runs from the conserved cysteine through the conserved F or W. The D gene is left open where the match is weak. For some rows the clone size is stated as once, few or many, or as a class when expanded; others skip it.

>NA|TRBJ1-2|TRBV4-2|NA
CASSQEGVNYGYTF
TGTGCCAGCAGCCAAGAAGGGGTTAACTATGGCTACACCTTC
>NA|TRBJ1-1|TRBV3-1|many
CASSPLRQLNTEAFF
TGTGCCAGCAGCCCACTGAGACAGTTGAACACTGAAGCTTTCTTT
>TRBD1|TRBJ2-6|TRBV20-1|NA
CSAPPGQVFSGANVLTF
TGCAGTGCACCACCGGGACAGGTTTTCTCTGGGGCCAACGTCCTGACTTTC
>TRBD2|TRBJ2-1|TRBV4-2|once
CASSQDQNAAGEPEQFF
TGTGCCAGCAGCCAAGATCAGAACGCAGCGGGGGAACCCGAGCAGTTCTTC
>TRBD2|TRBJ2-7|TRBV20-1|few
CSASHSGTNYEQYF
TGCAGTGCCTCACATAGCGGGACCAACTACGAGCAGTACTTC
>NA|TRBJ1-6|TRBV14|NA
CASSQAWGSPLHF
TGTGCCAGCAGCCAAGCCTGGGGCTCACCCCTCCACTTT
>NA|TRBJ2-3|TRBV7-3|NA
CASSSGQTSTDTQYF
TGTGCCAGCAGCTCCGGACAGACTAGCACAGATACGCAGTATTTT
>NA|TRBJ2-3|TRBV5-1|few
CASSWDGVGKSTDTQYF
TGCGCCAGCAGCTGGGACGGGGTGGGGAAAAGCACAGATACGCAGTATTTT
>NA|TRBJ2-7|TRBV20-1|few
CSASHFGKVDYYEQYF
TGCAGTGCTAGTCATTTTGGGAAGGTGGACTACTACGAGCAGTACTTC
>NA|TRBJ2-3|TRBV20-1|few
CSASRGLGRDTQYF
TGCAGTGCTAGTAGGGGACTGGGGAGAGATACGCAGTATTTT
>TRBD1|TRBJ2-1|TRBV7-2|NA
CASSFEQGSYNEQFF
TGTGCCAGCAGCTTCGAACAGGGGTCATACAATGAGCAGTTCTTC
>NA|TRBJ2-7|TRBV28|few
CASSIPRGFYYEQYF
TGTGCCAGCAGTATACCAAGGGGGTTTTACTACGAGCAGTACTTC
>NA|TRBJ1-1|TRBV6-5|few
CASSPQMNTEAFF
TGTGCCAGCAGTCCGCAGATGAACACTGAAGCTTTCTTT
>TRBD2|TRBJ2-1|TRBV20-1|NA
CSARPSGSINEQFF
TGCAGTGCTAGACCTAGCGGGAGCATCAATGAGCAGTTCTTC
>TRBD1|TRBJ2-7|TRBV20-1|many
CSARGAQGVSYEQYF
TGCAGTGCTAGAGGGGCACAGGGGGTCTCTTACGAGCAGTACTTC
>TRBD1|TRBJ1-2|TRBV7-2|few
CASTMGRTGINYGYTF
TGTGCCAGCACCATGGGTAGGACAGGGATAAACTATGGCTACACCTTC
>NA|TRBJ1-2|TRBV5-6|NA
CASSPGPGRDGYTF
TGTGCCAGCAGCCCCGGACCGGGAAGAGATGGCTACACCTTC
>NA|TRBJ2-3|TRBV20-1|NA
CSTSRQQITDTQYF
TGCAGTACCTCACGACAGCAGATCACAGATACGCAGTATTTT
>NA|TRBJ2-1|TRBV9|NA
CASSVDSGRPSMKQFF
TGTGCCAGCAGCGTAGACTCGGGACGGCCTTCCATGAAGCAGTTCTTC
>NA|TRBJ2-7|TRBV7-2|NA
CASSLGMGLLDYEQYF
TGTGCCAGCAGCTTAGGTATGGGCCTCTTGGACTACGAGCAGTACTTC
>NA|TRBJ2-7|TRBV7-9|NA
CASSLGKTGTSFMVEQYF
TGTGCCAGCAGCCTAGGGAAGACAGGGACTTCCTTCATGGTTGAGCAGTACTTC
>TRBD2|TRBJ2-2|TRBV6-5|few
CASSHAFATSGNTGELFF
TGTGCCAGCAGTCACGCCTTTGCGACTAGCGGGAACACCGGGGAGCTGTTTTTT
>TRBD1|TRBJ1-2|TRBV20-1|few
CSATGQAYGYTF
TGCAGTGCCACGGGACAGGCCTATGGCTACACCTTC
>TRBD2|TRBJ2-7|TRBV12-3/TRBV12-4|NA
CASSASGGYEQYF
TGTGCCAGCAGCGCATCGGGGGGCTACGAGCAGTACTTC
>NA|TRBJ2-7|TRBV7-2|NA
CASSLGLGFDEQYF
TGTGCCAGCAGCTTAGGTCTCGGGTTCGACGAGCAGTACTTC
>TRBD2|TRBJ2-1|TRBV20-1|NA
CSARATSGKNEQFF
TGCAGTGCTAGAGCAACTAGCGGGAAGAATGAGCAGTTCTTC
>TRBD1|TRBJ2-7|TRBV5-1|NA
CASSPGRGQGHYEQYF
TGCGCCAGCAGCCCGGGTAGGGGACAGGGGCATTACGAGCAGTACTTC
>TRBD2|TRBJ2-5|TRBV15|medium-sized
CATSMGAGEETQYF
TGTGCCACCAGCATGGGAGCGGGGGAAGAGACCCAGTACTTC
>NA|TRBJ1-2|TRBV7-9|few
CASSQNVRQAEDYTF
TGTGCCAGCAGCCAGAACGTAAGACAGGCTGAGGACTACACCTTC
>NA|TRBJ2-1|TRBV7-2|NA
CASSFNTGRFF
TGTGCCAGCAGTTTCAATACGGGTCGGTTCTTC
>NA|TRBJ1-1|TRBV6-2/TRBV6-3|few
CASSYPSFDQGTEAFF
TGTGCCAGCAGTTACCCTTCATTCGACCAGGGGACTGAAGCTTTCTTT
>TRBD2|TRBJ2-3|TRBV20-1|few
CSARDYNGRAPFADTQYF
TGCAGTGCTAGAGATTATAACGGGAGGGCTCCTTTTGCAGATACGCAGTATTTT
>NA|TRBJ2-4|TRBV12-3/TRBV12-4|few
CASSSRTDTKNIQYF
TGTGCCAGCAGTTCCCGGACAGATACCAAAAACATTCAGTACTTC
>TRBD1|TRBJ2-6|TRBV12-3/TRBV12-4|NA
CASSRRTGPSGANVLTF
TGTGCCAGCAGCCGCCGGACAGGACCTTCTGGGGCCAACGTCCTGACTTTC
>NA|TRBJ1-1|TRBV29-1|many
CSVRTGLNTEAFF
TGCAGCGTTCGTACAGGGTTGAACACTGAAGCTTTCTTT
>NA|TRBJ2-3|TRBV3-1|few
CASSQSRAGITDTQYF
TGTGCCAGCAGCCAATCTCGGGCGGGGATCACAGATACGCAGTATTTT
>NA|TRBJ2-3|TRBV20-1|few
CSASETESDTQYF
TGCAGTGCCTCCGAGACAGAAAGCGATACGCAGTATTTT
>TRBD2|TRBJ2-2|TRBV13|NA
CASSPPLAGANTGELFF
TGTGCCAGCAGCCCTCCACTAGCGGGAGCGAACACCGGGGAGCTGTTTTTT
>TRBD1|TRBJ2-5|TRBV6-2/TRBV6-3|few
CASSYGQGVRETQYF
TGTGCCAGCAGTTATGGACAGGGGGTAAGAGAGACCCAGTACTTC
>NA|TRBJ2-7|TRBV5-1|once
CASSFTIPSAKVSYEQYF
TGCGCCAGCAGCTTTACGATCCCTAGCGCAAAGGTCTCCTACGAGCAGTACTTC
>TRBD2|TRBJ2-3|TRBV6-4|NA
CASSESGLAGADTQYF
TGTGCCAGCAGTGAATCTGGGCTAGCGGGAGCAGATACGCAGTATTTT
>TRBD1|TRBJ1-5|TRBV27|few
CASSKGTGVLMGPQHF
TGTGCCAGCAGTAAGGGGACAGGGGTTTTGATGGGGCCCCAGCATTTT
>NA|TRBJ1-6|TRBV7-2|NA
CASSAGPRAPLHF
TGTGCCAGCAGCGCAGGACCCCGGGCACCCCTCCACTTT
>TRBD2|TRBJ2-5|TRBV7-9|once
CASSTGLAGGMPKEQYF
TGTGCCAGCAGCACGGGACTAGCGGGGGGGATGCCAAAGGAGCAGTACTTC
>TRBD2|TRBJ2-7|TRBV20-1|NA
CSARVAGGNYEQYF
TGCAGTGCTAGAGTAGCGGGAGGGAACTACGAGCAGTACTTC
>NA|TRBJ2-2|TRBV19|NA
CASSIGQRYTGELFF
TGTGCCAGTAGTATAGGGCAGCGTTACACCGGGGAGCTGTTTTTT
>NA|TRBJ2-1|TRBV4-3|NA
CASSQDSGDLYNEQFF
TGCGCCAGCAGCCAAGATTCGGGGGACTTATACAATGAGCAGTTCTTC
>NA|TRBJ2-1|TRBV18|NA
CASSPTMDNEQFF
TGTGCCAGCTCACCAACAATGGACAATGAGCAGTTCTTC
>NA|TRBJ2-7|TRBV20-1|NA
CSALGKGSSYEQYF
TGCAGTGCTCTGGGAAAAGGCAGCTCCTACGAGCAGTACTTC
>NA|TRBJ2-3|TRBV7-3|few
CASTLLAGQGTDTQYF
TGTGCCAGCACCCTACTGGCGGGACAAGGCACAGATACGCAGTATTTT
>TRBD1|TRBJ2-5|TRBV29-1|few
CSASFGDSQETQYF
TGCAGCGCATCATTTGGGGACAGCCAAGAGACCCAGTACTTC
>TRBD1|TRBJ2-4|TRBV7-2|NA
CASSPAGGKNSQYF
TGTGCCAGCAGCCCCGCAGGGGGCAAAAACAGTCAGTACTTC
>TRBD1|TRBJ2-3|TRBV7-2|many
CASSIRDRGTDTQYF
TGTGCCAGCAGCATTAGGGACAGAGGCACAGATACGCAGTATTTT
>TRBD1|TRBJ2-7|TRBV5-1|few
CASSSGQGSYEQYF
TGCGCCAGCAGCTCCGGACAGGGTTCCTACGAGCAGTACTTC